This TCR beta chain is drawn from a study of shared clonotypes between healthy human individuals. The assay used deep level. Sorted-subset replicate PCR reactions contained 200 ng DNA, corresponding to tens of thousands of T cell genomes. The method was immunoSEQ multiplex PCR; TCRdb's version includes in-frame clones alone and lacks a portion of them. Here the sample spans about 1.5 million clones, approximately 97% being singletons. The V and J ends lost 8 bases and 7 bases, in that order; junction bases with no gene match: 11. The CDR3 is 14 amino acids. The germline V gene has CDR1 MDHEN and CDR2 SYDVKM. Findings and limits, study-wide: Across a few donors, naive CD4 shared 4.5% to 6%, naive CD8 3.5% to 4%, memory CD4 about 2.4%, memory CD8 about 0.4%.

With regard to this clone: Its antigen remains unidentified.

The chain uses TRBV28 and TRBJ1-5; 7 bases fit TRBD1. The sequencing sample was made of naive CD4+ T cells sorted from blood. Subset indicated: CD45RA+ positively selected. This TCR came from a man younger than 45 in good health. CDR3 nucleotide sequence: TGTGCCAGCTCAGTTTCAGGGGGGAACCAGCCCCAGCATTTT. Amino acid sequence: CASSVSGGNQPQHF.